This T cell receptor beta chain emerged from a study of blood T cells in healthy people across ages (dated by TCRdb to between 2015 and 2016). Background on the whole study: Template switching captured roughly one uniquely barcoded TCR beta cDNA molecule per two T cells in model experiments. To avoid experimental bias, donors of different ages were spread randomly across the sequencing lanes. Donors were grouped into four age groups: young (average 16 years), middle-aged (39), aged (about 60) and long-lived (approximately 81). Two additional independent replicas of 1 million unique cDNA reads from the same blood draw were analyzed for two donors (one aged 18 to 30 and one aged 80 or older). Using deep sequencing normalized with unique cDNA molecular identifiers, the study measured how TCR beta repertoire diversity changes with age.

The donors were roughly 40 Caucasian individuals from Russia, aged roughly 6 to 95 years, who were systemically healthy. Around 9.8 milliliters of peripheral blood were collected from each donor into EDTA-treated Vacutainer tubes. Ficoll-Paque density-gradient centrifugation was used to isolate PBMCs, with at least 6 million per sample. Trizol reagent was used to extract total RNA from PBMCs, with at least 6 micrograms per sample. The percentages of naive CD45RAhigh/CD27high T cells were determined by flow cytometry on a PBMC aliquot from every donor. Here is what the overall study found, with its caveats: Because donor CMV infection status was unknown, age-related changes in expanded clonotypes were potentially confounded. The long-lived group showed more naive CD4+ T cells, fewer expanded clones and increased TCR diversity than the aged group, suggesting age selection. A strong correlation was found between observed TCR beta diversity and the percentage of naive T cells measured by flow cytometry. Estimates of total diversity based on one million sequenced T cells were considered lower bounds and underestimates. Bulk unsorted PBMC profiling prevented conclusive comparison of naive and antigen-experienced compartments. Observed TCR beta diversity per million T cells fell roughly linearly with age, and a significant reduction was already apparent by age roughly 40.

From the cysteine through the phenylalanine, the CDR3 covers 15 amino acids. Kept here is only the CDR3 DNA, which spans 45 bases and is read in frame from base 1. The CDR1 and CDR2 encoded by the germline V gene are SNHLY and FYNNEI. The V end gives up 2 bases and the J end 6 bases, leaving 6 bases in the junction not matched to a gene. As concerns this clonotype: What this receptor recognizes is not known. Per-nucleotide qualities are absent, and no much larger clonotype sits a single base away.

Libraries were made using 5' RACE. The reads were generated on an Illumina HiSeq 2500. A second PCR of about 6 to 12 cycles was run with a J-beta primer mix and a sample-barcoded 5' primer. Each TCR beta cDNA molecule received a unique molecular identifier from a template-switch 5' adaptor carrying 12 random nucleotides. Each sample yielded at least 2.5 million CDR3-containing paired-end reads. The Mint cDNA synthesis kit, primed by a TRBC-specific oligonucleotide, was used to synthesize first-strand cDNA from all RNA. Following uracil-DNA glycosylase treatment, all cDNA underwent a first 18-cycle PCR with the universal primers M1SS and BC2_uni_R. As for the original processing: Each sample was normalized by randomly selecting 1 million high-quality reads, each carrying a distinct molecular identifier. Reads with shared molecular identifiers were discarded instead of being binned into consensus sequences. MiTCR, with a Q25 quality threshold and the strictest error-elimination algorithm, was used for CDR3 identification, clonotype clustering and error correction. Lower-bound total TCR beta diversity was estimated with a nonparametric unseen species model using Euler transformation. The public reads were reprocessed in TCRdb via fastp at Q25 and MiXCR, keeping in-frame beta chains. Each record represents a unique CDR3 protein, reported with the most common genes and DNA among its rows. These V and J calls originate from TCRdb's pipeline instead of the authors' own analysis. Here the sample has about 1,400,000 distinct CDR3 sequences; roughly 45% occur a single time. 7% to 9% of the sample rests with the top ten.

The rearrangement combines TRBV2 with TRBJ2-1; 8 bases in the middle match TRBD2. The specimen sequenced was blood. This TCR was recovered from a woman in her late teens or twenties in good health. The DNA is as follows: TGTGCCAGCAGTGAAAGGGCGGGAGGTCTCAATGAGCAGTTCTTC. The resulting protein is CASSERAGGLNEQFF.